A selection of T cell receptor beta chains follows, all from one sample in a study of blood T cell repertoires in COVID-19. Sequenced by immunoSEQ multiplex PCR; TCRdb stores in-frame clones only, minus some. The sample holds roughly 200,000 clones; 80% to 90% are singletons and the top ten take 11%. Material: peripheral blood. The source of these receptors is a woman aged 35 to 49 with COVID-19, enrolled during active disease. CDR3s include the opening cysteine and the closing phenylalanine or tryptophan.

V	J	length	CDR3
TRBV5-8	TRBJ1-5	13	CASRRYSNQPQHF
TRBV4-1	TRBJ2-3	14	CASSQERHSDTQYF
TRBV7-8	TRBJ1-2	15	CASSLVGTPADGYTF
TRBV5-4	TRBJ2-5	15	CASSLKDRYQETQYF
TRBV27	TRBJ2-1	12	CASSARDYEQFF
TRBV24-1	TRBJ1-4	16	CATSDLRFRKNEKLFF
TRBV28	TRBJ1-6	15	CASTFGQGFNSPLHF
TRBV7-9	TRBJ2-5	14	CASSFSGGAETQYF
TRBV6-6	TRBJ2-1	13	CASSPDRYNEQFF
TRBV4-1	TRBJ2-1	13	CASSQTGYNEQFF
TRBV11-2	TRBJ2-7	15	CASSLAQDLNYEQYF
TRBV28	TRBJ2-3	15	CASSLLQGSIHTQYF
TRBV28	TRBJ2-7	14	CASRPLAGVYEQYF
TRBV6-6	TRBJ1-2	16	CASSSDRPGAIYGYTF
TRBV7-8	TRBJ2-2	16	CASSRGTVGTTGELFF
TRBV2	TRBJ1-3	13	CASTSGVGNTIYF
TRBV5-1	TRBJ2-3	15	CASSFQGQGTDTQYF
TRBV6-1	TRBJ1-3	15	CASSDKRSSGNTIYF
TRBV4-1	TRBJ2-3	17	CASSQVVAGGPGDTQYF
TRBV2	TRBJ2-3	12	CASSIASDTQYF
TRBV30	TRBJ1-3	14	CAWSVTFSGNTIYF
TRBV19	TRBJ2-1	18	CASSTSGLAGGGYNEQFF
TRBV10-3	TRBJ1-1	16	CAISASFQQRNTEAFF
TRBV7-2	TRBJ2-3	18	CASSSSRLAGLAANTQYF
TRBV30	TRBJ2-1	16	CAWSMGGLAGGSEQFF
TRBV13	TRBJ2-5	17	CASSLALSGAGQETQYF
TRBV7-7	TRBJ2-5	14	CASSPGQSQETQYF
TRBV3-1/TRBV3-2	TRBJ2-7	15	CASSFPGLAGYEQYF
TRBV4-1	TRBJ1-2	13	CASSSGVGYGYTF
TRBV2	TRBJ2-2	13	CASRTSRAGELFF
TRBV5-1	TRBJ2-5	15	CASSTAGTGGETQYF
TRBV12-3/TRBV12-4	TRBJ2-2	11	CASSLSGELFF
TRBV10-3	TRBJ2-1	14	CAISETSGEPWQFF
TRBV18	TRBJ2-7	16	CASSPRGTGGSYEQYF
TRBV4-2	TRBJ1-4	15	CASSPRQETKEKLFF
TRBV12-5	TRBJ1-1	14	CASGDEGVSTEAFF
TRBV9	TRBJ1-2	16	CASSVNWDRGFTGYTF
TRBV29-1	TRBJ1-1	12	CSAGQSNTEAFF
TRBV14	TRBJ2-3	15	CASSQGGLSTDTQYF
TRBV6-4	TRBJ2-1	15	CASSDYLGGINEQFF
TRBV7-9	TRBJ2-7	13	CASVGGAYGEQYF
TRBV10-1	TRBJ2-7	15	CASSDGASGSYEQYF
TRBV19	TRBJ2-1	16	CASSMGRGGIYNEQFF
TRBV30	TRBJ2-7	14	CAWSRYGSDYEQYF
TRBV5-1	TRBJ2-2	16	CASSTGLAGGAGELFF
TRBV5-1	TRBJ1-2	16	CASSLTGTGEAEGYTF
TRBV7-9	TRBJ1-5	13	CASSQGGVWPQHF
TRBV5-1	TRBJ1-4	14	CASSLDGSQGKLFF
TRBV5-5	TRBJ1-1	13	CASSLGQDTEAFF
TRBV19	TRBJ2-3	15	CASNRRETREDTQYF
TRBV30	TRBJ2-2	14	CAFTQVVRTGELFF
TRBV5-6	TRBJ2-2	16	CASSLETGINTGELFF